A single sample gave rise to the 10 T cell receptor beta chains below, sequenced in a study of T-cell memory formation after mild COVID-19. TCRdb ran MiXCR on the 5' RACE reads and lists one entry per CDR3 protein. The sample consists of more than 110,000 distinct CDR3 sequences, 11% to 15% of them appearing once. Sequenced material: PBMCs or a T cell subset sorted from them (not recorded which). Receptor source: an adult woman who had mild COVID-19 (a few samples of this study predate the infection). Cell type and time point are not known.

This clonotype turned up a few times. The V and J genes are TRBV29-1 and TRBJ2-7; TRBD1 matches 8 bases. The CDR3 covers 14 residues. Germline assignment: CDR1 SQVTM and CDR2 ANQGSEA. J gave up 4 bases and V 1 base, and 6 bases lay outside the gene matches. CDR3 protein: CSVEGPGGSYEQYF. Written as DNA, the CDR3 is TGCAGCGTTGAAGGGCCAGGGGGCTCTTACGAGCAGTACTTC.

This clonotype has only a few counts. This chain uses TRBV12-3 or TRBV12-4 with TRBJ2-3; tentative D call: TRBD2 (6 bases). Deletions cut 4 bases from V and 2 bases from J, with 10 bases between. The CDR3 contains 14 residues. The CDR3 DNA sequence: TGTGCCAGCAGTTGGGGGGACGACACAGATACGCAGTATTTT. It specifies CASSWGDDTDTQYF.

The chain uses TRBV7-9 and TRBJ1-5; D call uncertain. Germline V CDR1 and CDR2: SEHNR, FQNEAQ (reference sequence). The CDR3 is made up of 15 amino acids. Between the trimmed V and J ends, which lost 7 bases and 1 base, there was a span of 14 bases. The chain's CDR3 is CASKNGSWSNQPQHF. The CDR3, as DNA: TGTGCCAGCAAAAATGGCAGCTGGAGCAATCAGCCCCAGCATTTT.

This clonotype was seen only a few times. The gene calls are TRBV12-3 or TRBV12-4 and TRBJ1-1; the D gene is possibly TRBD1 (5 bases). The CDR3 runs to 14 residues. Trimming left V 3 bases short and J 6 bases short, with 14 bases between. DNA of the CDR3: TGTGCCAGCAGTTTTGTGGGGGATTGGGCTGAAGCTTTCTTT. Translating it yields CASSFVGDWAEAFF.

This clonotype has more than one count but fewer than ten. V is TRBV14 and J is TRBJ2-7; 11 nucleotides agree with TRBD2. The CDR3 loop spans 16 amino acids. Germline trimming cut 1 base from V and 2 bases from J; bases unmatched to any gene: 4. The germline gives CDR1 SGHDN, CDR2 FVKESK. The CDR3 DNA sequence: TGTGCCAGCAGCCAAGCCCCGGGACTAGCGGCCTACGAGCAGTACTTC. It specifies CASSQAPGLAAYEQYF.

This clonotype was seen many times. The rearrangement uses TRBV7-6 and TRBJ2-5, with 11 bases that match TRBD2. The CDR3 extends over 15 amino acids. V lost 4 bases, J lost 1 base, and 2 bases stayed unmatched. The germline CDR1 and CDR2 sequences are SGHVS and FNYEAQ. The CDR3: CASSSGTSGQETQYF. The DNA of the CDR3 is TGTGCCAGCAGCTCTGGGACTAGCGGCCAAGAGACCCAGTACTTC.

V is TRBV7-9 and J is TRBJ1-1; unclear D gene. The CDR3 sequence is 12 residues long. V was cut by 5 bases and J by 8 bases, with 12 bases left in between. Germline lookup yields CDR1 SEHNR and CDR2 FQNEAQ (reference sequence). CDR3 bases: TGTGCCAGCAGCCTCACTCATACGGAAGCTTTCTTT. Protein product: CASSLTHTEAFF.

In this sample, this clonotype turned up a few times. The rearrangement joins TRBV7-8 to TRBJ2-1; TRBD1 is a possible D gene (5 bases). The CDR3 extends over 16 amino acids. CDR1 is SGHVS and CDR2 is FQNEAQ in the germline V gene. V lost 5 bases and J 9 bases, leaving 23 bases between the germline ends. CDR3: CASSPYGASGFSEQFF. CDR3 sequence (DNA): TGTGCCAGCAGCCCCTATGGGGCGTCCGGTTTCAGTGAGCAGTTCTTC. The variable domain in full, with the rest retrieved from reference TRBV7-8 and TRBJ2-1, is GAGVSQSPRYKVAKRGQDVALRCDPISGHVSLFWYQQALGQGPEFLTYFQNEAQLDKSGLPSDRFFAERPEGSVSTLKIQRTQQEDSAVYLCASSPYGASGFSEQFFGPGTRLTVL.

CDR3 sequence: CASSARGRSYEQYF. Here the CDR3 DNA reads TGTGCCAGCAGCGCCCGTGGGCGGTCCTACGAGCAGTACTTC. The rearrangement uses TRBV13 and TRBJ2-7; D is ambiguous. Germline V lookup: CDR1 PRHDT, CDR2 FYEKMQ (reference sequence). Trimming pared 5 bases from V and 1 base from J, leaving 12 bases between. CDR3 length equals 14 residues. Filled out from reference TRBV13 and TRBJ2-7, the complete variable domain reads AAGVIQSPRHLIKEKRETATLKCYPIPRHDTVYWYQQGPGQDPQFLISFYEKMQSDKGSIPDRFSAQQFSDYHSELNMSSLELGDSALYFCASSARGRSYEQYFGPGTRLTVT.

Only a few counts were recorded for this clonotype. V and J are TRBV5-1 and TRBJ2-7; 9 positions agree with TRBD1. Unmatched junction bases numbered 9, after V lost 5 bases and J lost 3 bases. Germline loops: CDR1 SGHRS, CDR2 YFSETQ. The CDR3 sequence is 15 residues long. CDR3 region: CASSDGTGQYYEQYF. The CDR3 nucleotides read TGCGCCAGCAGTGACGGGACAGGGCAGTACTACGAGCAGTACTTC. Based on the CDR3 plus reference TRBV5-1 and TRBJ2-7, the full variable domain is KAGVTQTPRYLIKTRGQQVTLSCSPISGHRSVSWYQQTPGQGLQFLFEYFSETQRNKGNFPGRFSGRQFSNSRSEMNVSTLELGDSALYLCASSDGTGQYYEQYFGPGTRLTVT.